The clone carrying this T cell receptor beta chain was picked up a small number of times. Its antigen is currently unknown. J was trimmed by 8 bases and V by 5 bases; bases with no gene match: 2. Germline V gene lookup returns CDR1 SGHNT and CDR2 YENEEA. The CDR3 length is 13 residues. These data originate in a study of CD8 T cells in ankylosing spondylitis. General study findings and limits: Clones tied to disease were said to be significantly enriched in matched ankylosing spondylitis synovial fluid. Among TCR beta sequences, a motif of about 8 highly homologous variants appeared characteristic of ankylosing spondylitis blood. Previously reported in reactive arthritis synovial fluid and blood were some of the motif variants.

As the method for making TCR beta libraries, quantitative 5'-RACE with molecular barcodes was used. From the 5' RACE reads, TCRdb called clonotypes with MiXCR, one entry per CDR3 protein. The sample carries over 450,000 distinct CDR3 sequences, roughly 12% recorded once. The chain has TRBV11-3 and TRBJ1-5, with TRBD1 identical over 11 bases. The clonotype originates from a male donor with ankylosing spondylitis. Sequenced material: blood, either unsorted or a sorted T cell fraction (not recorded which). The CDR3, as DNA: TGTGCCAGCAGCCGGGACAGGGGGGAGCCCCAGCATTTT. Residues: CASSRDRGEPQHF.